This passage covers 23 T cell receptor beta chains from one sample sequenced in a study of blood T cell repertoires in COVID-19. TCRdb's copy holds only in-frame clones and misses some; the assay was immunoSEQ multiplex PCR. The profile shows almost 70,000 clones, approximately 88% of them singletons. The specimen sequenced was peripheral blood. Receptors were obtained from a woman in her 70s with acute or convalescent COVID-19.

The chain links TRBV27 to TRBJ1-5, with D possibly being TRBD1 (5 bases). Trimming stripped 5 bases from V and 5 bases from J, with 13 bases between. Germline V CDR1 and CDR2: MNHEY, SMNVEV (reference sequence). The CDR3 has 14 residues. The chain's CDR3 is CASSTLGRDQPQHF. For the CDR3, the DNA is TGTGCCAGCAGTACTCTGGGGCGAGATCAGCCCCAGCATTTT.

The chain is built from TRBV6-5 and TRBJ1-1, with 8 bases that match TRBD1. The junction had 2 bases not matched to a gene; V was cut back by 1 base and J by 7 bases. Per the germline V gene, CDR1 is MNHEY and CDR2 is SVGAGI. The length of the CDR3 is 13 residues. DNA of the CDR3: TGTGCCAGCAGTTACTTAGGGACAGGTGAAGCTTTCTTT. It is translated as CASSYLGTGEAFF.

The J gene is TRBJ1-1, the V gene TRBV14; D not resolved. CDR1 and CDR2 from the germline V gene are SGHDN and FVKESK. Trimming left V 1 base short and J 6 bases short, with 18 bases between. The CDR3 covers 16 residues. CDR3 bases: TGTGCCAGCAGCCAAGCTAGGCGGGGAGGCAGGTCTGAAGCTTTCTTT. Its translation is CASSQARRGGRSEAFF.

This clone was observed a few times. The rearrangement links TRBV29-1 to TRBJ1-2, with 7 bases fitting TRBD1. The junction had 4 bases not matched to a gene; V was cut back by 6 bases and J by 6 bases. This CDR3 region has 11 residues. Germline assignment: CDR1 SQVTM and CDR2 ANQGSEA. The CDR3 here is CSVKTGNGYTF. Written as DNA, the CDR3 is TGCAGCGTAAAGACAGGGAATGGCTACACCTTC.

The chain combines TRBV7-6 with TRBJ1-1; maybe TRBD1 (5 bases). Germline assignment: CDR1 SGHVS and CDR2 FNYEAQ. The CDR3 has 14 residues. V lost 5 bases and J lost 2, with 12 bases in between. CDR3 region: CASSPPGVNTEAFF. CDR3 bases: TGTGCCAGCAGCCCCCCGGGGGTTAACACTGAAGCTTTCTTT.

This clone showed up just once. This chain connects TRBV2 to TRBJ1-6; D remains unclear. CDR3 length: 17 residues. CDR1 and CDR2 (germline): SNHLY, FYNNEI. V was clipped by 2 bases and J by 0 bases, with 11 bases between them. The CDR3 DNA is TGTGCCAGCAGTGAAAGGTCAGGAAACTCCTATAATTCACCCCTCCACTTT. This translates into CASSERSGNSYNSPLHF.

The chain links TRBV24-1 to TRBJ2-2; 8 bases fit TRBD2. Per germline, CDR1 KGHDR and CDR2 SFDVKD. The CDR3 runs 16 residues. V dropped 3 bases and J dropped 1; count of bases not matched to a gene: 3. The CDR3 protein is CATSDPAGVNTGELFF. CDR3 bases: TGTGCCACCAGTGATCCAGCGGGGGTGAACACCGGGGAGCTGTTTTTT.

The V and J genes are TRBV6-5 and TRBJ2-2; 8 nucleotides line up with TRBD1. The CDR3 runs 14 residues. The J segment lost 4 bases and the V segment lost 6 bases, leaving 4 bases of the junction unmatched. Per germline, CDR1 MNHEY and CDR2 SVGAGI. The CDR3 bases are TGTGCCAGCAGGCGACAGGGGCTCACCGGGGAGCTGTTTTTT. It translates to CASRRQGLTGELFF.

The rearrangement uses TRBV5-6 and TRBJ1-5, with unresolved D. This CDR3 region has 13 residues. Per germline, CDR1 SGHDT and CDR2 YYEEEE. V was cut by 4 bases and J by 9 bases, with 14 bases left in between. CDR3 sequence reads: CASSGEVQSPQHF. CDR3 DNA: TGTGCCAGCAGCGGCGAGGTCCAGTCGCCCCAGCATTTT.

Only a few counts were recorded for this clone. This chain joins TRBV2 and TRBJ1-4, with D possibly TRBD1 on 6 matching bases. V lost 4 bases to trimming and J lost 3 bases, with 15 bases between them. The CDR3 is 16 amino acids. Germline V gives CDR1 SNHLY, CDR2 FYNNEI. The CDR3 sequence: CASSGLTGSSNEKLFF. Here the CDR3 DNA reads TGTGCCAGCAGTGGACTTACAGGGAGTTCTAATGAAAAACTGTTTTTT.

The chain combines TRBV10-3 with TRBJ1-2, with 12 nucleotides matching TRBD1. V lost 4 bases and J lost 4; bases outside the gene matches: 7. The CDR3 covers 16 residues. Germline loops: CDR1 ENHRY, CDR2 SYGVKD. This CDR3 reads CAISGAGTGGSYGYTF. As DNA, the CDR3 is TGTGCCATCAGTGGAGCAGGGACAGGGGGCTCCTATGGCTACACCTTC.

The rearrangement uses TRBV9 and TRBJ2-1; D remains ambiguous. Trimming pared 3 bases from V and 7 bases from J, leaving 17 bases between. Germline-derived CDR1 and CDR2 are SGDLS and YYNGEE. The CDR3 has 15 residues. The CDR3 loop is CASSAEYYPLNEQFF. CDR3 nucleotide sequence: TGTGCCAGCAGCGCCGAATACTACCCTCTGAATGAGCAGTTCTTC. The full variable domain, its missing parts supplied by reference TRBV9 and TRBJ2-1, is DSGVTQTPKHLITATGQRVTLRCSPRSGDLSVYWYQQSLDQGLQFLIQYYNGEERAKGNILERFSAQQFPDLHSELNLSSLELGDSALYFCASSAEYYPLNEQFFGPGTRLTVL.

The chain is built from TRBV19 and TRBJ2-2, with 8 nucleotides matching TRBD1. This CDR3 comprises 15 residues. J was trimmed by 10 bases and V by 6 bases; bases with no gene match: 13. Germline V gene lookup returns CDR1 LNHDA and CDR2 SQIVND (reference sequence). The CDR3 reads CASRTGERAREELFF. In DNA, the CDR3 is TGTGCCAGTAGGACAGGGGAACGAGCGCGAGAGGAGCTGTTTTTT.

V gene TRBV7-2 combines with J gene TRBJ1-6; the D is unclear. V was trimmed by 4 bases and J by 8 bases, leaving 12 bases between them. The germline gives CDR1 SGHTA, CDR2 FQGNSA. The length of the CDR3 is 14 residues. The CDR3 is CASSSGPRYSPLHF. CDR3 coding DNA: TGTGCCAGCAGCTCTGGGCCTCGGTATTCACCCCTCCACTTT.

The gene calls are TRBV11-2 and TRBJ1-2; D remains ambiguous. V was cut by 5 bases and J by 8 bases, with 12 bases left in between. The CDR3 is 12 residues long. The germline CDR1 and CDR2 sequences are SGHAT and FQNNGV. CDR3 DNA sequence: TGTGCCAGCAGCAGCGGCCTGGAGGGCTACACCTTC. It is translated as CASSSGLEGYTF.

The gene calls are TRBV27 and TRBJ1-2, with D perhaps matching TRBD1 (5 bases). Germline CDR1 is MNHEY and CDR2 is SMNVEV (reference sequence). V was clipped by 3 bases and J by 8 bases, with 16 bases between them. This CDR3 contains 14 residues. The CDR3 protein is CASSFQGGSIGYTF. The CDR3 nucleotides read TGTGCCAGCAGTTTCCAGGGAGGGAGTATCGGCTACACCTTC.

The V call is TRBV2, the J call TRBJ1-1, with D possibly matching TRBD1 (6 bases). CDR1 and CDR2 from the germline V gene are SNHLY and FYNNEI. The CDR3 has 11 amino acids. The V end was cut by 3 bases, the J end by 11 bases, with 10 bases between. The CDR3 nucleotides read TGTGCCAGCAGTGACAGGGGTGAGGCTTTCTTT. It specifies CASSDRGEAFF. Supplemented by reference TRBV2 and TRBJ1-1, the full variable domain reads EPEVTQTPSHQVTQMGQEVILRCVPISNHLYFYWYRQILGQKVEFLVSFYNNEISEKSEIFDDQFSVERPDGSNFTLKIRSTKLEDSAMYFCASSDRGEAFFGQGTRLTVV.

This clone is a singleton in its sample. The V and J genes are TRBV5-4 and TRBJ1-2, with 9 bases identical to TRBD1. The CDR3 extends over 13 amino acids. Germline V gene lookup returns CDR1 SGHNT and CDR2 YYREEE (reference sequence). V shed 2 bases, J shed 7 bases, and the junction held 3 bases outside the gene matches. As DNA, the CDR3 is TGTGCCAGCAGCTTCCGGGACAGGGCTGGCTACACCTTC. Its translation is CASSFRDRAGYTF.

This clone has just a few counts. This chain's CDR3 is CASSSARQGRGYTF. The CDR3 coding sequence is TGTGCCAGCAGTTCTGCACGACAGGGCCGTGGCTACACCTTC. V gene TRBV28 combines with J gene TRBJ1-2, with TRBD1 matching over 7 bases. This CDR3 contains 14 residues. Germline CDR1 reads MDHEN; CDR2 reads SYDVKM. J gave up 7 bases and V 4 bases, and 9 bases lay outside the gene matches.

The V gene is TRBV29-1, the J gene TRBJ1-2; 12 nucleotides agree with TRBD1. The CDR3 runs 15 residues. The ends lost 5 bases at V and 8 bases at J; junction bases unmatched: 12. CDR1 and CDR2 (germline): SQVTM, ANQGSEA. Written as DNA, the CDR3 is TGCAGCGTTACCGGGACAGGGGGCGCCATGGGAGGCTACACCTTC. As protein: CSVTGTGGAMGGYTF. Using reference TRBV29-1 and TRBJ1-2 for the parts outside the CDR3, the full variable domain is SAVISQKPSRDICQRGTSLTIQCQVDSQVTMMFWYRQQPGQSLTLIATANQGSEATYESGFVIDKFPISRPNLTFSTLTVSNMSPEDSSIYLCSVTGTGGAMGGYTFGSGTRLTVV.

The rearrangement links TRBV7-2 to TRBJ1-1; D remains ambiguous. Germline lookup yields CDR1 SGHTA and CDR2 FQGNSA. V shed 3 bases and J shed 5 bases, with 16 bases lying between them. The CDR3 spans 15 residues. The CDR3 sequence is CASSFRLVAGTEAFF. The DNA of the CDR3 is TGTGCCAGCAGCTTCCGACTTGTGGCGGGTACTGAAGCTTTCTTT.

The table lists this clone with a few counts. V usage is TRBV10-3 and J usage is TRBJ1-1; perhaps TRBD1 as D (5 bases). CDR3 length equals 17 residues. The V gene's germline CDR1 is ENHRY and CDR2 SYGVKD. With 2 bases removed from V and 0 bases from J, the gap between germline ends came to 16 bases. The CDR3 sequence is CAISERGRAVMNTEAFF. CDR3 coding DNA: TGTGCCATCAGTGAGAGGGGCAGGGCCGTAATGAACACTGAAGCTTTCTTT.

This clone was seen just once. CDR3 sequence: CASTLLGGENTEAFF. The CDR3 DNA sequence: TGTGCCAGCACCCTTTTAGGGGGGGAGAACACTGAAGCTTTCTTT. The J gene is TRBJ1-1, the V gene TRBV7-2; D may be TRBD1 (6 bases). CDR3 length: 15 amino acids. From germline, CDR1 is SGHTA and CDR2 FQGNSA. Trimming stripped 7 bases from V and 1 base from J, with 16 bases between.